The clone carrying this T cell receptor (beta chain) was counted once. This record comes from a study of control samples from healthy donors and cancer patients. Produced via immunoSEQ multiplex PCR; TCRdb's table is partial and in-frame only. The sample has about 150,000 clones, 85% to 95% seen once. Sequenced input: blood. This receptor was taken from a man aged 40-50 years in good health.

CDR3 sequence reads: CASSQDRAARNEKLFF. The CDR3 DNA sequence: TGCGCCAGCAGCCAAGATCGGGCAGCCCGTAATGAAAAACTGTTTTTT. The chain carries TRBV4-1 and TRBJ1-4; no firm D call. The CDR3 is 16 amino acids. V lost 0 bases, J lost 4 bases, and 12 bases lay in between. In germline, CDR1 is MGHRA, CDR2 YSYEKL.